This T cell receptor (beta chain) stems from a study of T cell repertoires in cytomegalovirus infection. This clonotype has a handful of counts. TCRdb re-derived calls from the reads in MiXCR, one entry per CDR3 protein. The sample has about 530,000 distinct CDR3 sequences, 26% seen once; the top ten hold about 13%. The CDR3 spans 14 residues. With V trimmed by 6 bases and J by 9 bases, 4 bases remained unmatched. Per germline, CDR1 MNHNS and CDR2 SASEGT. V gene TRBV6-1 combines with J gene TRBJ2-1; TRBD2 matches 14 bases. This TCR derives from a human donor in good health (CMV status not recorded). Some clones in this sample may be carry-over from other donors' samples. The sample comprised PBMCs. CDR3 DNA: TGTGCCAGCAGGGTTGGACTAGCGGGAGGTGAGCAGTTCTTC. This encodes CASRVGLAGGEQFF.